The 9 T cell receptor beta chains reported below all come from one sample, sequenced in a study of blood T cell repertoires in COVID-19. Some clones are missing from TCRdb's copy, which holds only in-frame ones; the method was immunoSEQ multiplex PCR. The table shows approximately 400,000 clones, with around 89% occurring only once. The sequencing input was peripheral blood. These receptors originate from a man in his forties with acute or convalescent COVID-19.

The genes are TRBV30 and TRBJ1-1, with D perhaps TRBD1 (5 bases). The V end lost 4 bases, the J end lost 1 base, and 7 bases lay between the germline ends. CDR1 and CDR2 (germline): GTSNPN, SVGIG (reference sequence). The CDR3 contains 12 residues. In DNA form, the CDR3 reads TGTGCCTGGATACAGGAGAACACTGAAGCTTTCTTT. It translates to CAWIQENTEAFF.

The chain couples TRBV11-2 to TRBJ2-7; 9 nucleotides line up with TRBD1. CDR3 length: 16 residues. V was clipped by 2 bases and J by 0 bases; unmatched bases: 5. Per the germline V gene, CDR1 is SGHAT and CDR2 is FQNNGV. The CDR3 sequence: CASSLLGQGSSYEQYF. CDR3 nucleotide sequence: TGTGCCAGCAGCTTACTCGGACAGGGGAGCTCCTACGAGCAGTACTTC.

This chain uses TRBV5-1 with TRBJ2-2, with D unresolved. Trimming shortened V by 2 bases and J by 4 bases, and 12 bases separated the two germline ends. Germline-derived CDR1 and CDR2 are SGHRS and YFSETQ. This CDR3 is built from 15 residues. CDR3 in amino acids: CASSFFLSGTGELFF. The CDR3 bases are TGCGCCAGCAGCTTTTTCTTGTCGGGCACCGGGGAGCTGTTTTTT.

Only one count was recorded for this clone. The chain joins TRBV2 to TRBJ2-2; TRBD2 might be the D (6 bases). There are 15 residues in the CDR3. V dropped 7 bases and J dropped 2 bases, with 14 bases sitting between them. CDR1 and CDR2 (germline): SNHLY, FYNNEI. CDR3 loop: CASNSRRANTGELFF. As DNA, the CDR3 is TGTGCCAGCAATTCCCGGAGGGCCAACACCGGGGAGCTGTTTTTT.

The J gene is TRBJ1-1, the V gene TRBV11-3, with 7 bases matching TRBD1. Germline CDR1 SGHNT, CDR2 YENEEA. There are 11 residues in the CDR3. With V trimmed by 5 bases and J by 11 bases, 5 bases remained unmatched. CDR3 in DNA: TGTGCCAGCAGCCAGGGGGGAATGGCTTTCTTT. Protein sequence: CASSQGGMAFF.

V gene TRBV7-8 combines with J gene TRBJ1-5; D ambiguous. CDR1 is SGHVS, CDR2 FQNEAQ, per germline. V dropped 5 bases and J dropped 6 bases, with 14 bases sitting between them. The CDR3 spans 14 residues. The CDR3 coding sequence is TGTGCCAGCAGCCCGACCCGGGTTGGTCAGCCCCAGCATTTT. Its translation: CASSPTRVGQPQHF.

In DNA, the CDR3 is TGTGCCAGCAGTTTCCGGGACAGACTTTACAATGAGCAGTTCTTC. Amino acids: CASSFRDRLYNEQFF. The genes are TRBV27 and TRBJ2-1, with 7 bases aligning to TRBD1. Trimming at V came to 3 bases and at J to 4 bases, leaving 6 bases not matched to a gene. Germline-derived CDR1 and CDR2 are MNHEY and SMNVEV (reference sequence). The CDR3 extends over 15 amino acids.

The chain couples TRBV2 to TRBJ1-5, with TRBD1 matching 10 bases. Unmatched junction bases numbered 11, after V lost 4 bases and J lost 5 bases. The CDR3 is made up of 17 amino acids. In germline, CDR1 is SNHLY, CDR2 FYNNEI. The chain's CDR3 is CASSGPGTGAFYQPQHF. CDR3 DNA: TGTGCCAGCAGTGGTCCCGGGACAGGGGCTTTTTATCAGCCCCAGCATTTT.

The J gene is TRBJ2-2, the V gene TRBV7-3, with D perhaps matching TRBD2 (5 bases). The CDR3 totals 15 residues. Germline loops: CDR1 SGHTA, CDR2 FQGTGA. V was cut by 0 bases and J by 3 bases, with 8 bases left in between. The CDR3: CASSLTGVDTGELFF. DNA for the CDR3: TGTGCCAGCAGCTTAACCGGGGTCGACACCGGGGAGCTGTTTTTT.